These T cell receptor beta chains were read from a single sample in a study of blood T cell repertoires in COVID-19. Produced via immunoSEQ multiplex PCR; TCRdb's table is partial and in-frame only. The top ten clones hold less than 9% of a sample with roughly 70,000 clones, around nine tenths of them seen once. Sequencing was done on a sample of peripheral blood. Receptor source: a human donor in a cohort sampled during active COVID-19. Each CDR3 is given with its conserved first and last residue. The D gene is left open where the match is weak. Rows may omit the clone size; those that give it use once, few, many or a size class.

clone_size d_call j_call v_call cdr3_nt cdr3_aa
- - TRBJ1-1 TRBV6-1 TGTGCCAGCAGTGAAGGGCCCGTCCCCAACACTGAAGCTTTCTTT CASSEGPVPNTEAFF
- - TRBJ2-7 TRBV7-6 TGTGCCAGCAGCTTAAGCGGCGGGGCTCTCGAGCAGTACTTC CASSLSGGALEQYF
- TRBD1 TRBJ1-4 TRBV6-6 TGTGCCAGCAGTTACCTGGACAGGGTGGAGGAAAAACTGTTTTTT CASSYLDRVEEKLFF
- - TRBJ2-2 TRBV25-1 TGTGCCAGCAAGACAAGCACCGGGGAGCTGTTTTTT CASKTSTGELFF
- - TRBJ2-6 TRBV27 TGTGCCAGCAGTTTCATCGGGGGCTCTGGGGCCAACGTCCTGACTTTC CASSFIGGSGANVLTF
- TRBD1 TRBJ1-2 TRBV7-8 TGTGCCAGCAGCCTACGGACCATACGACAGGGGACTATCTATGGCTACACCTTC CASSLRTIRQGTIYGYTF
- TRBD1 TRBJ1-1 TRBV19 TGTGCCAGTAGTATCCGAGGGGGCGGGTTCACTGAAGCTTTCTTT CASSIRGGGFTEAFF
few - TRBJ1-1 TRBV6-6 TGTGCCAGCACAGGAGGGACTGAAGCTTTCTTT CASTGGTEAFF
- TRBD1 TRBJ1-5 TRBV2 TGTGCCAGCAGCCCAGGGGGTGGGAGCAATCAGCCCCAGCATTTT CASSPGGGSNQPQHF
- TRBD1 TRBJ1-6 TRBV11-2 TGTGCCAGCAGCCCCGGCCCAGGGGGCTTGGGTTCACCCCTCCACTTT CASSPGPGGLGSPLHF